Each of the 24 T cell receptor beta chains below was sequenced from the same sample in a study of technical replicates of blood from several donors. This table comes from immunoSEQ multiplex PCR, and its TCRdb copy is limited to in-frame clones, with some not included. The top ten clones hold over 0.2% of a sample with about 99,000 clones, 95% of them seen once. Material: T cells isolated from PBMCs. The receptors shown here come from a human donor in good health.

The CDR3, as DNA: TGCGCCAGCCGTCAGGGGTACGGAAACACCATATATTTT. Its translation: CASRQGYGNTIYF. This sequence joins TRBV5-1 and TRBJ1-3; TRBD1 is a possible D gene (6 bases). Germline CDR1 SGHRS, CDR2 YFSETQ. This CDR3 has 13 amino acids. Trimming stripped 7 bases from V and 4 bases from J, with 12 bases between.

The chain links TRBV5-1 to TRBJ2-1; the D is unclear. The length of the CDR3 is 15 residues. Germline CDR1 reads SGHRS; CDR2 reads YFSETQ. Trimming pared 3 bases from V and 5 bases from J, leaving 15 bases between. The CDR3 DNA reads as TGCGCCAGCAGCTGGAGTCCCCGAAGAGACAATGAGCAGTTCTTC. The encoded protein is CASSWSPRRDNEQFF.

V is TRBV15 and J is TRBJ1-6; 7 bases fit TRBD1. This CDR3 spans 16 amino acids. Unmatched junction bases numbered 12, after V lost 3 bases and J lost 10 bases. Germline assignment: CDR1 LNHNV and CDR2 YYDKDF (reference sequence). CDR3 bases: TGTGCCACCAGCAGGAGAATGCAGGGGGTAAACTCACCCCTCCACTTT. It specifies CATSRRMQGVNSPLHF.

This rearrangement joins TRBV5-4 to TRBJ2-5; 7 bases align to TRBD1. Per the germline V gene, CDR1 is SGHNT and CDR2 is YYREEE (reference sequence). Unmatched junction bases numbered 5, after V lost 4 bases and J lost 2 bases. The CDR3 spans 14 residues. The CDR3 sequence is CASSPGTAQETQYF. The CDR3 nucleotides read TGTGCCAGCAGCCCTGGGACAGCGCAAGAGACCCAGTACTTC.

The J gene is TRBJ1-5, the V gene TRBV27, with 9 positions matching TRBD1. This CDR3 region has 15 residues. The germline V gene has CDR1 MNHEY and CDR2 SMNVEV (reference sequence). V was pared by 5 bases and J by 4 bases, with 6 bases of the junction left unmatched. The CDR3 coding sequence is TGTGCCAGCAGTCTCGGGACAGGGTCTAATCAGCCCCAGCATTTT. Encoded protein: CASSLGTGSNQPQHF.

This chain uses TRBV2 with TRBJ1-1, with 9 bases lining up with TRBD1. With V trimmed by 5 bases and J by 0 bases, 16 bases remained unmatched. The V gene's germline CDR1 is SNHLY and CDR2 FYNNEI. This CDR3 is built from 19 residues. This CDR3 reads CASSKEQGAPGKLNTEAFF. The DNA of the CDR3 is TGTGCCAGCAGTAAGGAACAGGGGGCGCCGGGCAAATTGAACACTGAAGCTTTCTTT.

This sequence joins TRBV30 and TRBJ2-1; TRBD1 matches 9 bases. Germline trimming cut 0 bases from V and 15 bases from J; bases unmatched to any gene: 6. The CDR3 is 12 residues long. Germline CDR1 reads GTSNPN; CDR2 reads SVGIG (reference sequence). For the CDR3, the DNA is TGTGCCTGGAGTGTATATGGACAGGGGCTGTTCTTC. Protein product: CAWSVYGQGLFF.

The chain links TRBV6-5 to TRBJ2-1, with a possible D match to TRBD1 (5 bases). V shed 0 bases and J shed 9 bases, with 6 bases lying between them. The CDR3 loop spans 12 amino acids. The germline CDR1 and CDR2 sequences are MNHEY and SVGAGI. CDR3 protein: CASSYSGVEQFF. The CDR3 DNA reads TGTGCCAGCAGTTACTCAGGGGTTGAGCAGTTCTTC.

V usage is TRBV28 and J usage is TRBJ2-7; 9 positions match TRBD2. The CDR3 has 16 residues. Germline CDR1 reads MDHEN; CDR2 reads SYDVKM. Trimming took 4 bases from V and 3 from J; bases not matched to a gene: 10. The CDR3 DNA reads as TGTGCCAGCAGTTCTAGGGGAGGGACTAGCCTCTACGAGCAGTACTTC. It encodes CASSSRGGTSLYEQYF.

The rearrangement joins TRBV5-1 to TRBJ2-1; TRBD1 is a possible D gene (6 bases). Germline loops: CDR1 SGHRS, CDR2 YFSETQ. The CDR3 totals 16 residues. Trimming pared 0 bases from V and 0 bases from J, leaving 10 bases between. The CDR3 sequence: CASSLATGSSYNEQFF. The CDR3 DNA is TGCGCCAGCAGCTTGGCCACAGGGAGCTCCTACAATGAGCAGTTCTTC.

This chain links TRBV28 with TRBJ1-2, with D possibly TRBD1 on 5 matching bases. Per the germline V gene, CDR1 is MDHEN and CDR2 is SYDVKM. V lost 7 bases and J 0 bases, leaving 18 bases between the germline ends. CDR3 size: 16 residues. The CDR3 region has the DNA TGTGCCAGCAATGGGGCGCGGAATTTATCTAACTATGGCTACACCTTC. Protein: CASNGARNLSNYGYTF.

The rearrangement links TRBV19 to TRBJ1-1; tentative D call: TRBD1 (5 bases). The V and J ends lost 5 bases and 3 bases respectively, with 10 bases between them. Germline values: CDR1 LNHDA, CDR2 SQIVND (reference sequence). This CDR3 has 13 amino acids. The CDR3 DNA reads TGTGCCAGTAGTCTAGCAGGGTACACTGAAGCTTTCTTT. As protein: CASSLAGYTEAFF.

The CDR3 DNA reads as TGTGCCAGCAGCCCGACAGGGGGCGACGAGCAGTACTTC. Translation: CASSPTGGDEQYF. The gene calls are TRBV11-3 and TRBJ2-7; 10 nucleotides agree with TRBD1. Per the germline V gene, CDR1 is SGHNT and CDR2 is YENEEA. After removal of 5 bases from V and 5 bases from J, the junction contained 3 bases not matched to a gene. This CDR3 region has 13 residues.

The chain's CDR3 is CASVPGEANTGELFF. The CDR3 DNA reads as TGTGCCAGTGTACCCGGAGAAGCGAACACCGGGGAGCTGTTTTTT. This chain links TRBV19 with TRBJ2-2; D is uncertain. Trimming left V 8 bases short and J 0 bases short, with 13 bases between. The V gene's germline CDR1 is LNHDA and CDR2 SQIVND (reference sequence). This CDR3 has 15 residues.

This sequence joins TRBV11-3 and TRBJ2-7; D may be TRBD2 (6 bases). V gave up 5 bases and J gave up 3 bases, with 14 bases separating them. The CDR3 has 14 residues. Germline values: CDR1 SGHNT, CDR2 YENEEA. The CDR3 spells CASSPRDSDYEQYF. CDR3 sequence (DNA): TGTGCCAGCAGCCCGCGGGACTCGGACTACGAGCAGTACTTC.

In regard to this clone: The sample contains more than one DNA sequence encoding this CDR3. The chain joins TRBV30 to TRBJ2-5; D is uncertain. CDR1 GTSNPN and CDR2 SVGIG come from the germline V gene (reference sequence). The CDR3 loop spans 12 amino acids. Trimming removed 5 bases at V and 2 bases at J, with 9 bases between. The CDR3 DNA sequence: TGTGCCTGGGGGCTAAATCAAGAGACCCAGTACTTC. Translation gives CAWGLNQETQYF.

CDR3 loop: CASSLERGETQYF. The DNA of the CDR3 is TGTGCCAGCAGCTTAGAGAGGGGGGAGACCCAGTACTTC. The chain is built from TRBV7-9 and TRBJ2-5, with D possibly matching TRBD1 (6 bases). Trimming removed 1 base from V and 5 bases from J, with 8 bases in between. The CDR3 is 13 residues long. Germline assignment: CDR1 SEHNR and CDR2 FQNEAQ (reference sequence).

This sequence joins TRBV19 and TRBJ2-2, with 11 bases aligning to TRBD2. The germline CDR1 and CDR2 sequences are LNHDA and SQIVND (reference sequence). Trimming cost V 5 bases and J 10 bases; bases outside gene matches: 12. This CDR3 is 16 amino acids long. The CDR3 is CASSSRLAGLLAELFF. The CDR3 region has the DNA TGTGCCAGTAGTTCCCGACTAGCGGGATTACTAGCGGAGCTGTTTTTT.

The J gene is TRBJ2-3, the V gene TRBV7-9, with D unclear. Trimming took 1 base from V and 0 from J, leaving 5 bases between them. Germline assignment: CDR1 SEHNR and CDR2 FQNEAQ (reference sequence). The CDR3 extends over 14 amino acids. CDR3 coding DNA: TGTGCCAGCAGCTTAGAGACTAGCACAGATACGCAGTATTTT. It is translated as CASSLETSTDTQYF.

The chain has TRBV5-1 and TRBJ2-5; 11 positions agree with TRBD1. V lost 5 bases to trimming and J lost 2 bases; unmatched junction nucleotides: 5. From germline, CDR1 is SGHRS and CDR2 YFSETQ. The CDR3 spans 15 residues. CDR3 in amino acids: CASSRGQGGQETQYF. The CDR3 region has the DNA TGCGCCAGCAGTAGGGGACAGGGGGGTCAAGAGACCCAGTACTTC.

The chain joins TRBV7-2 to TRBJ1-1, with 7 positions matching TRBD1. The ends lost 5 bases at V and 0 bases at J; junction bases unmatched: 6. Germline V lookup: CDR1 SGHTA, CDR2 FQGNSA. CDR3 size: 15 residues. The CDR3 DNA follows: TGTGCCAGCAGCGGGGACAGCCTGATGAACACTGAAGCTTTCTTT. This translates into CASSGDSLMNTEAFF.

The chain has TRBV5-6 and TRBJ1-2, with 8 bases lining up with TRBD1. Germline V gene data show CDR1 as SGHDT and CDR2 as YYEEEE. Losses at the gene ends were 1 base for V and 4 bases for J; bases not matched to a gene: 3. This CDR3 is built from 14 residues. The CDR3 loop reads CASSLTGGSYGYTF. CDR3 in DNA: TGTGCCAGCAGCTTGACAGGGGGGTCCTATGGCTACACCTTC. The full variable domain, rest sourced from reference TRBV5-6 and TRBJ1-2, is DAGVTQSPTHLIKTRGQQVTLRCSPKSGHDTVSWYQQALGQGPQFIFQYYEEEERQRGNFPDRFSGHQFPNYSSELNVNALLLGDSALYLCASSLTGGSYGYTFGSGTRLTVV.

V is TRBV6-1 and J is TRBJ2-7; 9 bases align to TRBD2. CDR3 size: 16 residues. The germline CDR1 and CDR2 sequences are MNHNS and SASEGT. The V segment lost 4 bases and the J segment 5 bases; nucleotides outside the gene matches: 12. CDR3 sequence: CASSAPPGLAYNEQYF. In DNA form, the CDR3 reads TGTGCCAGCAGTGCCCCTCCGGGACTAGCCTACAACGAGCAGTACTTC.

CDR3 DNA sequence: TGTGCCAGCAGCTTAACGGGGGGGGGCCTCAATGAGCAGTTCTTC. Translation gives CASSLTGGGLNEQFF. The chain is built from TRBV9 and TRBJ2-1, with TRBD2 matching 8 bases. The CDR3 length is 15 residues. Trimming at V came to 4 bases and at J to 6 bases, leaving 9 bases not matched to a gene. Germline CDR1 is SGDLS and CDR2 is YYNGEE.